The following is a T cell receptor (beta chain) sequence with its context. The germline gives CDR1 ENHRY, CDR2 SYGVKD. V was cut by 2 bases and J by 3 bases, with 14 bases left in between. The CDR3 is made up of 16 amino acids. The sample is drawn from a study of T cell changes during pregnancy in multiple sclerosis. The table came from immunoSEQ multiplex PCR; TCRdb's copy has only in-frame clones and leaves some out. The sample includes tens of thousands of clones, around 84% of them seen just once. The source is a female donor with multiple sclerosis, enrolled in a pregnancy study. The specimen comprised CD4+ T cells from peripheral blood mononuclear cells, sampled before pregnancy. The rearrangement joins TRBV10-3 to TRBJ2-1; perhaps TRBD2 as D (6 bases). CDR3 loop: CAISERESQGYNEQFF. CDR3 nucleotides: TGTGCCATCAGTGAGCGGGAGTCTCAGGGCTACAATGAGCAGTTCTTC.